This TCR beta chain was captured by sequencing in a study of blood T cell repertoires in COVID-19. The overall study: Italy, Spain and the United States were the sources of the convalescent and acute COVID-19 samples. T cells, B-cell-depleted T cells, or PBMCs provided the cDNA or gDNA that served as material.

V lost 5 bases and J 0 bases, leaving 16 bases between the germline ends. This CDR3 spans 16 amino acids. CDR1 is SGHVS and CDR2 is FQNEAQ in the germline V gene. In the authors' workflow: From reference gene primer amplification, estimates of nucleated cell counts were derived. The protocol was immunoSEQ multiplex PCR, while the TCRdb copy is restricted to in-frame clones and leaves out a portion. D and trimming come from the DNA, and the V and J calls and clone size come from that table. The sample carries 95,000 to 150,000 clones, about four fifths recorded once. V is TRBV7-8 and J is TRBJ1-1, with D uncertain. The sequence was obtained from a woman in her 70s with acute or convalescent COVID-19. The sequencing input was peripheral blood. The CDR3 sequence is CASSPLGGIMNTEAFF. Here the CDR3 DNA reads TGTGCCAGCAGCCCTCTCGGAGGGATTATGAACACTGAAGCTTTCTTT. Together with reference TRBV7-8 and TRBJ1-1, the CDR3 gives the full variable domain: GAGVSQSPRYKVAKRGQDVALRCDPISGHVSLFWYQQALGQGPEFLTYFQNEAQLDKSGLPSDRFFAERPEGSVSTLKIQRTQQEDSAVYLCASSPLGGIMNTEAFFGQGTRLTVV.